These T cell receptor beta chains were read from a single sample in a study of shared clonotypes between healthy human individuals. This table comes from immunoSEQ multiplex PCR, and its TCRdb copy is limited to in-frame clones, with some not included. The sample shows roughly 2.5 million clones, about 92% of them seen only once. Material: naive CD4+ T cells sorted from blood. The receptors come from a man aged 18 to 30 in good health. Each CDR3 is given with its conserved first and last residue. D genes are given only for firm matches. The size field is filled for only some rows; it gives once, few, many or a size class.

d_call: TRBD2
j_call: TRBJ2-3
clone_size: NA
v_call: TRBV5-8
cdr3_nt: TGTGCCAGCAGGTCGCGGGGGAGGGGCACAGATACGCAGTATTTT
cdr3_aa: CASRSRGRGTDTQYF

d_call: NA
j_call: TRBJ1-1
clone_size: NA
v_call: TRBV30
cdr3_nt: TGTGCCTGGGGAGTGGACACTGAAGCTTTCTTT
cdr3_aa: CAWGVDTEAFF

d_call: NA
j_call: TRBJ1-3
clone_size: NA
v_call: TRBV4-3
cdr3_nt: TGCGCCAGCAGCCAAGAGGTCGCGGGGGCTGGAAACACCATATATTTT
cdr3_aa: CASSQEVAGAGNTIYF

d_call: TRBD2
j_call: TRBJ2-7
clone_size: NA
v_call: TRBV28
cdr3_nt: TGTGCCAGCAGTTTGAGGCGGGAGTACGAGCAGTACTTC
cdr3_aa: CASSLRREYEQYF

d_call: NA
j_call: TRBJ2-2
clone_size: NA
v_call: TRBV5-1
cdr3_nt: TGCGCCAGCAGCTCGGGAGAAACCGGGGAGCTGTTTTTT
cdr3_aa: CASSSGETGELFF

d_call: TRBD1
j_call: TRBJ1-1
clone_size: NA
v_call: TRBV5-4
cdr3_nt: TGTGCCAGCAACTTACAGGGGGCAGTTACTGAAGCTTTCTTT
cdr3_aa: CASNLQGAVTEAFF

d_call: NA
j_call: TRBJ1-2
clone_size: few
v_call: TRBV5-1
cdr3_nt: TGCGCCAGCAGCTTCCGGGCCTCCTATGGCTACACCTTC
cdr3_aa: CASSFRASYGYTF

d_call: NA
j_call: TRBJ1-2
clone_size: NA
v_call: TRBV23-1
cdr3_nt: TGCGCCAGCAGTCAACAAATAGAGGGCTTGGGTTTCAACTATGGCTACACCTTC
cdr3_aa: CASSQQIEGLGFNYGYTF

d_call: NA
j_call: TRBJ1-1
clone_size: NA
v_call: TRBV2
cdr3_nt: TGTGCCAGCAGTCCGTCTGGTCCTCGGACAGTAGCTTTCTTT
cdr3_aa: CASSPSGPRTVAFF

d_call: TRBD1
j_call: TRBJ2-5
clone_size: NA
v_call: TRBV2
cdr3_nt: TGTGCCTCCTTAAGAAACGGTGGGACAGGGGAAACCCAGTACTTC
cdr3_aa: CASLRNGGTGETQYF

d_call: TRBD2
j_call: TRBJ2-6
clone_size: NA
v_call: TRBV10-3
cdr3_nt: TGTGCCATCAGTGAGTCGAGCGGGGGGCCCGGGGCCAACGTCCTGACTTTC
cdr3_aa: CAISESSGGPGANVLTF

d_call: NA
j_call: TRBJ1-1
clone_size: once
v_call: TRBV15
cdr3_nt: TGTGCCACCAGCAGCCTTGGGACGGGTGAAGCTTTCTTT
cdr3_aa: CATSSLGTGEAFF

d_call: TRBD2
j_call: TRBJ2-2
clone_size: NA
v_call: TRBV2
cdr3_nt: TGTGCCAGCAGTGGCGGGGGGAGCAACACCGGGGAGCTGTTTTTT
cdr3_aa: CASSGGGSNTGELFF

d_call: NA
j_call: TRBJ2-7
clone_size: NA
v_call: TRBV6-1
cdr3_nt: TGTGCCAGCAGTGTAACAGGGCTCCACGAGCAGTACTTC
cdr3_aa: CASSVTGLHEQYF

d_call: NA
j_call: TRBJ1-4
clone_size: NA
v_call: TRBV11-2
cdr3_nt: TGTGCCAGCAGCTGGAGGTGGGACGAAAAACTGTTTTTT
cdr3_aa: CASSWRWDEKLFF

d_call: NA
j_call: TRBJ1-2
clone_size: NA
v_call: TRBV19
cdr3_nt: TGTGCCAGTAGTATCCCAGGGGTCTATGGCTACACCTTC
cdr3_aa: CASSIPGVYGYTF

d_call: NA
j_call: TRBJ2-4
clone_size: NA
v_call: TRBV14
cdr3_nt: TGTGCCAGCAGCCCATCTGGGGGCGTGGGAAACATTCAGTACTTC
cdr3_aa: CASSPSGGVGNIQYF

d_call: NA
j_call: TRBJ2-7
clone_size: NA
v_call: TRBV14
cdr3_nt: TGTGCCAGCAGCCTCCGGACCGACGGGGAGCAGTACTTC
cdr3_aa: CASSLRTDGEQYF

d_call: NA
j_call: TRBJ2-1
clone_size: once
v_call: TRBV7-6
cdr3_nt: TGTGCCAGCAGAAATAACTATGAGCAGTTCTTC
cdr3_aa: CASRNNYEQFF

d_call: NA
j_call: TRBJ2-7
clone_size: NA
v_call: TRBV2
cdr3_nt: TGTGCCAGCACCCTGAGCGGTTCCTACGAGCAGTACTTC
cdr3_aa: CASTLSGSYEQYF

d_call: NA
j_call: TRBJ2-1
clone_size: NA
v_call: TRBV18
cdr3_nt: TGTGCCAGCTCACTGAAAGATGAGCAGTTCTTC
cdr3_aa: CASSLKDEQFF

d_call: NA
j_call: TRBJ1-4
clone_size: NA
v_call: TRBV7-8
cdr3_nt: TGTGCCCGTCCAATGGTGGTAGAAAAACTGTTTTTT
cdr3_aa: CARPMVVEKLFF

d_call: NA
j_call: TRBJ2-1
clone_size: NA
v_call: TRBV7-2
cdr3_nt: TGTGCCAGCTCTCGGGGGTATGAGCAGTTCTTC
cdr3_aa: CASSRGYEQFF

d_call: TRBD1
j_call: TRBJ2-5
clone_size: NA
v_call: TRBV15
cdr3_nt: TGTGCCACCAGTCCCGACAGGGACCAGGAGACCCAGTACTTC
cdr3_aa: CATSPDRDQETQYF

d_call: NA
j_call: TRBJ1-6
clone_size: NA
v_call: TRBV4-3
cdr3_nt: TGCGCCAGCAGCCAAGCCGGGAATTCACCCCTCCACTTT
cdr3_aa: CASSQAGNSPLHF

d_call: NA
j_call: TRBJ1-6
clone_size: NA
v_call: TRBV7-2
cdr3_nt: TGTGCCAGCAGCACTTGGACAGTCTCCTATAATTCACCCCTCCACTTT
cdr3_aa: CASSTWTVSYNSPLHF

d_call: NA
j_call: TRBJ1-6
clone_size: few
v_call: TRBV2
cdr3_nt: TGTGCCAGCACTGTAAAGCTTGATTCACCCCTCCACTTT
cdr3_aa: CASTVKLDSPLHF

d_call: TRBD2
j_call: TRBJ2-1
clone_size: NA
v_call: TRBV5-4
cdr3_nt: TGTGCCAGCAGCTTTCCACTAGCGGGAGCAGACGAGCAGTTCTTC
cdr3_aa: CASSFPLAGADEQFF

d_call: TRBD1
j_call: TRBJ2-7
clone_size: NA
v_call: TRBV10-2
cdr3_nt: TGCGCCAGCAGTAAACCGGGACAGACGCAAGCCTACGAGCAGTACTTC
cdr3_aa: CASSKPGQTQAYEQYF

d_call: TRBD1
j_call: TRBJ1-4
clone_size: NA
v_call: TRBV7-9
cdr3_nt: TGTGCCAGCAGCTACCAGAGGGACAGGGTCAATGAAAAACTGTTTTTT
cdr3_aa: CASSYQRDRVNEKLFF

d_call: TRBD2
j_call: TRBJ2-7
clone_size: NA
v_call: TRBV10-3
cdr3_nt: TGTGCCATCAGAACTAGCGTTCAATCCTACGAGCAGTACTTC
cdr3_aa: CAIRTSVQSYEQYF

d_call: NA
j_call: TRBJ2-1
clone_size: NA
v_call: TRBV7-2
cdr3_nt: TGTGCCAGCAGCTTAAGTCCAGGGTGGAATGAGCAGTTCTTC
cdr3_aa: CASSLSPGWNEQFF

d_call: NA
j_call: TRBJ1-5
clone_size: NA
v_call: TRBV6-1
cdr3_nt: TGTGCCAGCAGTGAGGAAAGGGCCCCAGCGACCCAGCATTTT
cdr3_aa: CASSEERAPATQHF

d_call: TRBD2
j_call: TRBJ2-7
clone_size: NA
v_call: TRBV2
cdr3_nt: TGTGCCAGCTCCGGGGACTACCTCTTGTACGAGCAGTACTTC
cdr3_aa: CASSGDYLLYEQYF

d_call: TRBD1
j_call: TRBJ1-6
clone_size: few
v_call: TRBV2
cdr3_nt: TGTGCCAGCAGTGATGAGGGGGCCAATTCACCCCTCCACTTT
cdr3_aa: CASSDEGANSPLHF

d_call: NA
j_call: TRBJ1-1
clone_size: NA
v_call: TRBV27
cdr3_nt: TGTGCCAGCAGTTTAGAGACGGGGAGAGTTACTGAAGCTTTCTTT
cdr3_aa: CASSLETGRVTEAFF

d_call: TRBD2
j_call: TRBJ2-3
clone_size: NA
v_call: TRBV18
cdr3_nt: TGTGCCAGCTCACCTTTACCTAGCGGGGTACACGGCACAGATACGCAGTATTTT
cdr3_aa: CASSPLPSGVHGTDTQYF

d_call: TRBD2
j_call: TRBJ2-3
clone_size: NA
v_call: TRBV4-1
cdr3_nt: TGCGCCAGCAGCCAAGTACACGGGGGGAGCGCAGATACGCAGTATTTT
cdr3_aa: CASSQVHGGSADTQYF

d_call: TRBD1
j_call: TRBJ1-2
clone_size: NA
v_call: TRBV5-3
cdr3_nt: TGTGCCAGAAGTCTTTGGCGGCCGGGACAGAAACTTTACAATGGCTACACCTTC
cdr3_aa: CARSLWRPGQKLYNGYTF

d_call: NA
j_call: TRBJ2-7
clone_size: NA
v_call: TRBV18
cdr3_nt: TGTGCCAGCTCACCACCGGGGGCATCGGGAGAGCAGTACTTC
cdr3_aa: CASSPPGASGEQYF

d_call: NA
j_call: TRBJ1-4
clone_size: NA
v_call: TRBV4-1
cdr3_nt: TGCGCCAGCAGCCACGGGTCAGGTACAACTAATGAAAAACTGTTTTTT
cdr3_aa: CASSHGSGTTNEKLFF

d_call: NA
j_call: TRBJ2-5
clone_size: NA
v_call: TRBV4-1
cdr3_nt: TGCGCCAGCAGCCAATTCCCGGCGGAGACCCAGTACTTC
cdr3_aa: CASSQFPAETQYF

d_call: TRBD2
j_call: TRBJ2-2
clone_size: NA
v_call: TRBV2
cdr3_nt: TGTGCCAGCACCCTAGCGGGAGGGCCGGCCGGGGAGCTGTTTTTT
cdr3_aa: CASTLAGGPAGELFF

d_call: NA
j_call: TRBJ1-1
clone_size: few
v_call: TRBV2
cdr3_nt: TGTGCCAGCAGCGGACAGAGGAAGAACACTGAAGCTTTCTTT
cdr3_aa: CASSGQRKNTEAFF

d_call: NA
j_call: TRBJ2-7
clone_size: NA
v_call: TRBV2
cdr3_nt: TGTGCCAGCGGGTACAGGGGGGGGACCTACGAGCAGTACTTC
cdr3_aa: CASGYRGGTYEQYF

d_call: NA
j_call: TRBJ2-7
clone_size: NA
v_call: TRBV21-1
cdr3_nt: TGTGCCAGCACGTCCAGCCACGAGCAGTACTTC
cdr3_aa: CASTSSHEQYF

d_call: NA
j_call: TRBJ1-2
clone_size: NA
v_call: TRBV6-1
cdr3_nt: TGTGCCAGCAGGGGGCCGTCTAACTATGGCTACACCTTC
cdr3_aa: CASRGPSNYGYTF